This passage covers 31 T cell receptor beta chains from one sample sequenced in a study of CD8 T cells in Susac syndrome. Reverse transcription used about 0.5 to 1 ug RNA and random hexamers. TCRdb analysed the immunoSEQ multiplex PCR reads with MiXCR anew, one entry per CDR3 protein. Of about 120,000 distinct CDR3 sequences in the sample, under 96% were seen once. The source material was CD4+ T cells from PBMCs. These receptors all come from a human donor with Susac syndrome.

This clonotype was seen once. The J gene is TRBJ2-3, the V gene TRBV12-3 or TRBV12-4, with 7 bases aligning to TRBD2. CDR3 length equals 13 residues. The junction had 10 bases not matched to a gene; V was cut back by 4 bases and J by 12 bases. This CDR3 reads CASSSDLAAQQYF. The CDR3 region has the DNA TGTGCCAGCAGTTCGGACCTAGCGGCCCAACAGTATTTT.

V usage is TRBV20-1 and J usage is TRBJ1-5; maybe TRBD1 (6 bases). This CDR3 region has 12 residues. Germline V gives CDR1 DFQATT, CDR2 SNEGSKA (reference sequence). The V end lost 4 bases, the J end lost 4 bases, and 8 bases lay between the germline ends. The CDR3: CSAKGGNQPQHF. CDR3 nucleotide sequence: TGCAGTGCTAAGGGGGGGAATCAGCCCCAGCATTTT.

V gene TRBV18 combines with J gene TRBJ2-1; D gene ambiguous. Germline V gene data show CDR1 as KGHSH and CDR2 as LQKENI. This CDR3 spans 15 amino acids. Trimming took off 1 base at V and 4 bases at J, with 11 bases between the two ends. The CDR3 spells CASSPRPQDYNEQFF. The CDR3 DNA follows: TGTGCCAGCTCACCACGGCCCCAGGATTACAATGAGCAGTTCTTC. Full variable domain (rest looked up from reference TRBV18 and TRBJ2-1): NAGVMQNPRHLVRRRGQEARLRCSPMKGHSHVYWYRQLPEEGLKFMVYLQKENIIDESGMPKERFSAEFPKEGPSILRIQQVVRGDSAAYFCASSPRPQDYNEQFFGPGTRLTVL.

The sample holds one count of this clonotype. This chain joins TRBV30 and TRBJ1-3; D remains ambiguous. Germline CDR1 GTSNPN, CDR2 SVGIG (reference sequence). CDR3 length equals 17 residues. V lost 1 base and J 0 bases, leaving 16 bases between the germline ends. The CDR3, as DNA: TGTGCCTGGAGTGCACCCTCGCGACTGCCCTCTGGAAACACCATATATTTT. Its translation: CAWSAPSRLPSGNTIYF.

This clonotype appeared a single time. The chain carries TRBV27 and TRBJ2-6; D possibly uses TRBD1 or TRBD2 (6 bases each). The CDR3 totals 16 residues. Germline CDR1 reads MNHEY; CDR2 reads SMNVEV (reference sequence). Trimming pared 1 base from V and 2 bases from J, leaving 9 bases between. The CDR3 is CASSLYGGPGANVLTF. As DNA, the CDR3 is TGTGCCAGCAGTTTATATGGGGGGCCTGGGGCCAACGTCCTGACTTTC.

The V and J genes are TRBV30 and TRBJ1-5, with D possibly TRBD1 on 5 matching bases. The germline CDR1 and CDR2 sequences are GTSNPN and SVGIG (reference sequence). Trimming pared 2 bases from V and 0 bases from J, leaving 8 bases between. This CDR3 has 14 residues. Written as DNA, the CDR3 is TGTGCCTGGAGTCCAGGGTATAGCAATCAGCCCCAGCATTTT. It encodes CAWSPGYSNQPQHF.

V and J are TRBV25-1 and TRBJ2-7; D is uncertain. There are 11 residues in the CDR3. Per germline, CDR1 MGHDK and CDR2 SYGVNS. V shed 2 bases and J shed 4 bases, with 3 bases lying between them. The CDR3: CASSEGYEQYF. CDR3 sequence (DNA): TGTGCCAGCAGTGAAGGGTACGAGCAGTACTTC.

This clonotype showed up just once. V gene TRBV29-1 combines with J gene TRBJ2-2, with 10 positions matching TRBD2. CDR3 length: 17 residues. Germline loops: CDR1 SQVTM, CDR2 ANQGSEA. The ends lost 4 bases at V and 5 bases at J; junction bases unmatched: 13. The CDR3 protein is CSVAPAGGPGITGELFF. The CDR3 nucleotides are TGCAGCGTTGCTCCAGCGGGAGGGCCAGGGATAACCGGGGAGCTGTTTTTT.

This sequence joins TRBV12-3 or TRBV12-4 and TRBJ1-5, with D perhaps matching TRBD1 (5 bases). V gave up 4 bases and J gave up 0 bases, with 10 bases separating them. The CDR3 extends over 15 amino acids. CDR3: CASSWAGTSNQPQHF. DNA of the CDR3: TGTGCCAGCAGTTGGGCCGGGACTAGCAATCAGCCCCAGCATTTT.

V usage is TRBV12-3 or TRBV12-4 and J usage is TRBJ2-7; 10 positions match TRBD1. The CDR3 covers 15 residues. V lost 5 bases to trimming and J lost 4 bases; unmatched junction nucleotides: 8. The CDR3 is CASSPQTGGSYEQYF. For the CDR3, the DNA is TGTGCCAGCAGTCCCCAGACAGGGGGCTCTTACGAGCAGTACTTC.

A single count supports this clonotype. This chain uses TRBV20-1 with TRBJ1-5; D might be TRBD1 (5 bases). The length of the CDR3 is 14 residues. From germline, CDR1 is DFQATT and CDR2 SNEGSKA (reference sequence). The V end was cut by 6 bases, the J end by 0 bases, with 12 bases between. CDR3 region: CSARDVHSNQPQHF. CDR3 sequence (DNA): TGCAGTGCGCGGGACGTCCATAGCAATCAGCCCCAGCATTTT.

This chain links TRBV18 with TRBJ1-2, with 8 bases identical to TRBD1. CDR1 KGHSH and CDR2 LQKENI come from the germline V gene. The CDR3 loop spans 15 amino acids. The junction had 6 bases not matched to a gene; V was cut back by 2 bases and J by 4 bases. The CDR3 DNA follows: TGTGCCAGCTCACCAGGGCGGACAGGGCCCTATGGCTACACCTTC. Its protein is CASSPGRTGPYGYTF.

This chain connects TRBV30 to TRBJ2-6, with 7 bases lining up with TRBD1. Germline-derived CDR1 and CDR2 are GTSNPN and SVGIG (reference sequence). Germline trimming cut 4 bases from V and 0 bases from J; bases unmatched to any gene: 6. This CDR3 is built from 16 residues. The CDR3 coding sequence is TGTGCCTGGAATCGGGACAGCTTCTCTGGGGCCAACGTCCTGACTTTC. This encodes CAWNRDSFSGANVLTF.

The chain has TRBV30 and TRBJ1-2, with unresolved D. In germline, CDR1 is GTSNPN, CDR2 SVGIG (reference sequence). The CDR3 is 13 amino acids. Deletions cut 2 bases from V and 0 bases from J, with 7 bases between. The CDR3 protein is CAWSPSTNYGYTF. In DNA, the CDR3 is TGTGCCTGGAGTCCCAGTACTAACTATGGCTACACCTTC.

CDR3 sequence: CASSQTLDSGGYNEQFF. The CDR3 coding sequence is TGTGCCAGCAGCCAAACCTTGGACAGCGGGGGTTACAATGAGCAGTTCTTC. The gene calls are TRBV14 and TRBJ2-1; TRBD2 aligns across 8 bases. In germline, CDR1 is SGHDN, CDR2 FVKESK. The CDR3 contains 17 residues. The trim removed 2 bases at V and 4 bases at J, leaving 10 bases unmatched.

The V and J genes are TRBV5-1 and TRBJ2-7, with 8 bases lining up with TRBD1. Germline values: CDR1 SGHRS, CDR2 YFSETQ. There are 15 residues in the CDR3. V lost 1 base and J lost 2; bases outside the gene matches: 5. The CDR3 sequence: CASSLWDRLTYEQYF. CDR3 nucleotide sequence: TGCGCCAGCAGCTTGTGGGACAGGCTGACCTACGAGCAGTACTTC. The whole variable domain, remainder taken from reference TRBV5-1 and TRBJ2-7, is KAGVTQTPRYLIKTRGQQVTLSCSPISGHRSVSWYQQTPGQGLQFLFEYFSETQRNKGNFPGRFSGRQFSNSRSEMNVSTLELGDSALYLCASSLWDRLTYEQYFGPGTRLTVT.

V is TRBV5-4 and J is TRBJ2-6; 7 bases fit TRBD1. CDR1 SGHNT and CDR2 YYREEE come from the germline V gene (reference sequence). The J segment lost 0 bases and the V segment lost 4 bases, leaving 4 bases of the junction unmatched. The CDR3 totals 16 residues. Here the CDR3 DNA reads TGTGCCAGCAGCCGGGACAGAAGCTCTGGGGCCAACGTCCTGACTTTC. This encodes CASSRDRSSGANVLTF.

This chain uses TRBV9 with TRBJ1-2; 8 bases map to TRBD1. The V gene end was trimmed by 4 bases and the J gene end by 6 bases; junction bases not matched to a gene: 8. Germline V gene data show CDR1 as SGDLS and CDR2 as YYNGEE. This CDR3 has 14 residues. CDR3 sequence: CASSTDRGLDGYTF. The CDR3 region has the DNA TGTGCCAGCAGCACAGACAGGGGATTGGATGGCTACACCTTC.

This clonotype was detected only once. The rearrangement links TRBV6-1 to TRBJ1-2, with 7 positions matching TRBD1. The CDR3 sequence is 16 residues long. V shed 7 bases, J shed 1 base, and the junction held 12 bases outside the gene matches. Per the germline V gene, CDR1 is MNHNS and CDR2 is SASEGT. The CDR3 here is CASTLISGTDNYGYTF. Written as DNA, the CDR3 is TGTGCCAGCACCCTAATTTCAGGGACAGATAACTATGGCTACACCTTC.

This chain uses TRBV6-4 with TRBJ2-2; D is undetermined. The germline CDR1 and CDR2 sequences are MRHNA and SNTAGT. The CDR3 contains 11 residues. Between the trimmed V and J ends, which lost 6 bases and 7 bases, there was a span of 6 bases. As DNA, the CDR3 is TGTGCCAGCAGCGGTTACGGGGAGCTGTTTTTT. It specifies CASSGYGELFF.

V and J are TRBV25-1 and TRBJ2-5, with D hard to call. Per germline, CDR1 MGHDK and CDR2 SYGVNS. This CDR3 has 15 residues. V lost 0 bases, J lost 0 bases, and 8 bases lay in between. The CDR3 DNA is TGTGCCAGCAGTGAATATCCCCGGGACCAAGAGACCCAGTACTTC. This encodes CASSEYPRDQETQYF.

This chain links TRBV20-1 with TRBJ2-7; D is tentatively TRBD1 or TRBD2 (5 bases each). Trimming removed 4 bases at V and 2 bases at J, with 12 bases between. CDR3 length equals 13 residues. Germline lookup yields CDR1 DFQATT and CDR2 SNEGSKA (reference sequence). CDR3 loop: CSATDPGPYEQYF. CDR3 sequence (DNA): TGCAGTGCTACCGACCCGGGACCCTACGAGCAGTACTTC.

This chain links TRBV6-2 or TRBV6-3 with TRBJ1-2; unclear D gene. V was clipped by 4 bases and J by 4 bases, with 7 bases between them. In germline, CDR1 is MNHEY, CDR2 SVGEGT. The CDR3 totals 12 residues. The CDR3 coding sequence is TGTGCCAGCAGTTTCCGTACCTATGGCTACACCTTC. Its protein product is CASSFRTYGYTF.

This chain connects TRBV5-4 to TRBJ2-1; no reliable D call. The length of the CDR3 is 13 residues. CDR1 is SGHNT, CDR2 YYREEE, per germline (reference sequence). V shed 4 bases and J shed 4 bases, with 9 bases lying between them. The CDR3 reads CASSPDGYNEQFF. CDR3 DNA: TGTGCCAGCAGCCCCGATGGGTACAATGAGCAGTTCTTC.

V is TRBV20-1 and J is TRBJ1-1; D may be TRBD1 (5 bases). Trimming removed 3 bases from V and 0 bases from J, with 14 bases in between. Germline V gene sequence: CDR1 DFQATT, CDR2 SNEGSKA (reference sequence). This CDR3 is 15 amino acids long. The CDR3 reads CSASSLGGLNTEAFF. CDR3 DNA sequence: TGCAGTGCTAGTTCCCTGGGGGGTTTGAACACTGAAGCTTTCTTT.

The genes are TRBV29-1 and TRBJ2-2, with D maybe TRBD2 (5 bases). This CDR3 comprises 14 residues. Germline CDR1 SQVTM, CDR2 ANQGSEA. The V end was cut by 2 bases, the J end by 6 bases, with 13 bases between. The DNA for the CDR3 is TGCAGCGTTGAATATTCCGGGAAGTCCGGGGAGCTGTTTTTT. Translating gives CSVEYSGKSGELFF.

V gene TRBV15 combines with J gene TRBJ2-7; a weak D match, TRBD2 (6 bases). The CDR3 spans 14 residues. The germline V gene encodes CDR1 LNHNV and CDR2 YYDKDF (reference sequence). The ends were cut back, 3 bases at V and 4 bases at J, with 13 bases in the middle. CDR3: CATSRVAEPYEQYF. The CDR3 DNA sequence: TGTGCCACCAGCAGGGTAGCGGAGCCATACGAGCAGTACTTC. The variable domain in full, completed from reference TRBV15 and TRBJ2-7, reads DAMVIQNPRYQVTQFGKPVTLSCSQTLNHNVMYWYQQKSSQAPKLLFHYYDKDFNNEADTPDNFQSRRPNTSFCFLDIRSPGLGDTAMYLCATSRVAEPYEQYFGPGTRLTVT.

The chain has TRBV29-1 and TRBJ2-2, with 8 positions matching TRBD1. V shed 6 bases and J 5 bases; nucleotides not matched to a gene: 5. Germline lookup yields CDR1 SQVTM and CDR2 ANQGSEA. The CDR3 consists of 13 residues. The DNA for the CDR3 is TGCAGCGTAAGGACAGGGCGAACCGGGGAGCTGTTTTTT. Residues: CSVRTGRTGELFF.

The chain links TRBV20-1 to TRBJ1-5; possible D gene TRBD1, 5 bases. The germline CDR1 and CDR2 sequences are DFQATT and SNEGSKA (reference sequence). This CDR3 has 14 residues. V lost 6 bases and J lost 1, with 13 bases in between. The CDR3 DNA is TGCAGTGCCAGCGGGGGAACAAGCAATCAGCCCCAGCATTTT. It codes for CSASGGTSNQPQHF.

The sample holds one count of this clonotype. The J gene is TRBJ1-3, the V gene TRBV7-2, with D possibly being TRBD1 (5 bases). Trimming removed 5 bases at V and 1 base at J, with 9 bases between. This CDR3 is 14 amino acids long. Germline V gene data show CDR1 as SGHTA and CDR2 as FQGNSA. CDR3 nucleotide sequence: TGTGCCAGCAGCCCTGACAGTTCTGGAAACACCATATATTTT. This translates into CASSPDSSGNTIYF.

The genes are TRBV5-1 and TRBJ2-7; TRBD2 agrees at 7 bases. The germline gives CDR1 SGHRS, CDR2 YFSETQ. J lost 2 bases, V lost 4 bases, and 6 bases had no gene match. This CDR3 region has 14 residues. CDR3 protein: CASSPGTTAYEQYF. CDR3 nucleotide sequence: TGCGCCAGCAGCCCCGGGACTACCGCCTACGAGCAGTACTTC.